Presented here are 27 T cell receptor beta chains from one specimen sequenced in a study of blood T cells in healthy people across ages. The second PCR ran about 6 to 12 cycles with a sample-barcoded 5' primer and J-beta primers. From the 5' RACE reads, TCRdb called clonotypes with MiXCR, one entry per CDR3 protein. The sample contains 750,000 to 950,000 distinct CDR3 sequences, about 29% of which appear only once. The same sample was also used in a study of T cells of mothers and their children.

The specimen was blood. These TCRs come from a woman aged 40 to 49 in good health.

This clonotype was detected only a few times. V usage is TRBV10-3 and J usage is TRBJ1-2, with 10 positions matching TRBD1. This CDR3 comprises 13 residues. CDR1 ENHRY and CDR2 SYGVKD come from the germline V gene. Trimming took 11 bases from V and 4 from J; bases not matched to a gene: 7. This chain's CDR3 is CAVGQGELYGYTF. The CDR3 nucleotides read TGTGCCGTCGGACAGGGGGAACTCTATGGCTACACCTTC.

This clonotype was seen repeatedly, ten times or more. It may be a read error: a sequence one base away is much more abundant. This CDR3 reads CASSLGTPGERFF. Written as DNA, the CDR3 is TGCGCCAGCAGCTTGGGGACACCCGGGGAGCGGTTTTTT. The chain combines TRBV5-1 with TRBJ2-2, with D perhaps matching TRBD1 or TRBD2 (5 bases each). The CDR3 length is 13 residues. Germline V gene data show CDR1 as SGHRS and CDR2 as YFSETQ.

This clonotype was picked up a small number of times. The chain couples TRBV5-1 to TRBJ1-2, with 7 bases lining up with TRBD1. V gave up 4 bases and J gave up 4 bases; unmatched junction bases: 7. The CDR3 is made up of 14 amino acids. The V gene's germline CDR1 is SGHRS and CDR2 YFSETQ. The CDR3 spells CASSQGQIGYGYTF. The CDR3 coding sequence is TGCGCCAGCAGCCAGGGACAGATCGGCTATGGCTACACCTTC.

The sample holds many counts of this clonotype. The CDR3 DNA sequence: TGTGCCATCAGTGAGTCAGGGCGGGGGCCTTTCCAAGAGACCCAGTACTTC. Translation gives CAISESGRGPFQETQYF. The rearrangement links TRBV10-3 to TRBJ2-5; a weak D match, TRBD2 (7 bases). Germline V CDR1 and CDR2: ENHRY, SYGVKD. CDR3 length: 17 residues. Trimming removed 0 bases from V and 1 base from J, with 15 bases in between.

This chain connects TRBV5-8 to TRBJ1-1; the D is unclear. The length of the CDR3 is 14 residues. The germline V gene encodes CDR1 SGHTS and CDR2 YDEGEE. The V and J ends lost 2 bases and 1 base respectively, with 9 bases between them. The CDR3: CASSFVVTNTEAFF. The CDR3 nucleotides read TGTGCCAGCAGCTTTGTAGTTACGAACACTGAAGCTTTCTTT.

This clonotype turned up a few times. The chain is built from TRBV5-4 and TRBJ2-7; perhaps TRBD2 as D (5 bases). This CDR3 has 15 amino acids. CDR1 and CDR2 from the germline V gene are SGHNT and YYREEE (reference sequence). The V and J ends lost 0 bases and 2 bases respectively, with 12 bases between them. For the CDR3, the DNA is TGTGCCAGCAGCTTGGGCGGGCAACAAACCTACGAGCAGTACTTC. Protein sequence: CASSLGGQQTYEQYF.

The chain has TRBV7-6 and TRBJ2-1; 8 bases fit TRBD1. The CDR3 extends over 14 amino acids. V shed 4 bases, J shed 10 bases, and the junction held 9 bases outside the gene matches. The germline gives CDR1 SGHVS, CDR2 FNYEAQ. The CDR3 loop is CASSSGQGSYEQFF. The CDR3 DNA sequence: TGTGCCAGCAGCTCCGGACAGGGTTCCTACGAGCAGTTCTTC.

There are a few counts of this clonotype. The V and J genes are TRBV12-3 or TRBV12-4 and TRBJ1-1, with D unresolved. CDR3 length: 14 residues. V lost 8 bases and J 6 bases, leaving 19 bases between the germline ends. CDR3 sequence (DNA): TGTGCCAGCGGACCCGCATCAGGTGGCGCTGAAGCTTTCTTT. Amino acid sequence: CASGPASGGAEAFF.

In the case of this clonotype: Its ends do not fully match the called genes, so a read error is possible. CDR3 sequence (DNA): TGTAGTGCTAGAGATTTGGACAGGGTCTCAGATACGCAGTATTTT. Its protein product is CSARDLDRVSDTQYF. The chain joins TRBV20-1 to TRBJ2-3, with 8 bases aligning to TRBD1. There are 15 residues in the CDR3. The V gene's germline CDR1 is DFQATT and CDR2 SNEGSKA (reference sequence).

This clonotype was detected only a few times. The chain carries TRBV28 and TRBJ2-4; TRBD1 agrees at 8 bases. Matching the DNA end better, TRBJ2-7 makes the J call doubtful. Germline V lookup: CDR1 MDHEN, CDR2 SYDVKM. The CDR3 extends over 13 amino acids. CDR3 nucleotides: TGTGCCAGCAGGGGGACAGGATTAGACGAGCAGTACTTC. This encodes CASRGTGLDEQYF.

For this clonotype: A much larger clone differs by one base, so this may be a read error. The rearrangement uses TRBV5-6 and TRBJ2-1; D gene uncertain. Germline V CDR1 and CDR2: SGHDT, YYEEEE. CDR3 length: 15 amino acids. Trimming shortened V by 0 bases and J by 10 bases, and 17 bases separated the two germline ends. In DNA, the CDR3 is TGTGCCAGCAGCTTGGTGTCCCTCTTATCCTACGAGCAGTTCTTC. Protein: CASSLVSLLSYEQFF.

This clonotype was recorded a few times. V usage is TRBV29-1 and J usage is TRBJ1-1; TRBD1 might be the D (5 bases). The CDR3 sequence is 11 residues long. Looked up from germline, CDR1 is SQVTM and CDR2 is ANQGSEA. The V end lost 8 bases, the J end lost 5 bases, and 12 bases lay between the germline ends. The CDR3 DNA sequence: TGCAGCCCCTGGAAGGGGACTGAAGCTTTCTTT. Protein product: CSPWKGTEAFF.

The chain recombines TRBV7-2 with TRBJ2-1; TRBD1 or TRBD2 may be the D gene (6 bases each). In germline, CDR1 is SGHTA, CDR2 FQGNSA. Trimming took off 4 bases at V and 9 bases at J, with 19 bases between the two ends. The CDR3 runs 15 residues. In DNA, the CDR3 is TGTGCCAGCAGCTCAGGTGTGGGGGCCGGGGGTGAGCAGTTCTTC. It codes for CASSSGVGAGGEQFF.

This clonotype showed up just once. One end of the junction does not line up with germline, which may come from a read error. The chain couples TRBV20-1 to TRBJ2-3, with 12 positions matching TRBD2. This CDR3 has 15 residues. Germline CDR1 DFQATT, CDR2 SNEGSKA (reference sequence). The CDR3 here is CSVETSGRSRDTQYF. The DNA of the CDR3 is TGCAGTGTTGAGACTAGCGGGAGAAGCAGAGATACGCAGTATTTT.

This clonotype was seen at least ten times. CDR3 bases: TGTGCCACCAGCCCCGACCCTAACTATGGCTACACCTTC. Protein product: CATSPDPNYGYTF. The J gene is TRBJ1-2, the V gene TRBV15; D is unclear. This CDR3 comprises 13 residues. Germline-derived CDR1 and CDR2 are LNHNV and YYDKDF (reference sequence). V was pared by 5 bases and J by 0 bases, with 7 bases between.

This chain connects TRBV30 to TRBJ2-1, with D possibly being TRBD1 (6 bases). Germline V lookup: CDR1 GTSNPN, CDR2 SVGIG (reference sequence). The ends were cut back, 1 base at V and 7 bases at J, with 8 bases in the middle. The CDR3 contains 12 residues. The CDR3 coding sequence is TGTGCCTGGAGTGACGGGACAAATGAGCAGTTCTTC. Protein: CAWSDGTNEQFF.

The count of this clonotype is one. A read error may account for a junction end that differs from germline. V is TRBV7-3 and J is TRBJ2-4; 11 nucleotides match TRBD1. The CDR3 is 15 residues long. Germline CDR1 and CDR2: SGHTA and FQGTGA. The DNA for the CDR3 is TGTGCCGGCAGCCTCGCCGGGACAGGGGGGTATGAGCAGTACTTC. This codes for CAGSLAGTGGYEQYF.

This chain links TRBV19 with TRBJ2-1, with 8 bases identical to TRBD2. The CDR3 sequence is 16 residues long. Germline CDR1 is LNHDA and CDR2 is SQIVND (reference sequence). V lost 3 bases and J lost 7; bases outside the gene matches: 11. CDR3 amino acids: CASSIFGGETGNEQFF. The CDR3 DNA follows: TGTGCCAGTAGTATTTTCGGGGGGGAGACGGGGAATGAGCAGTTCTTC. The full variable domain, rest sourced from reference TRBV19 and TRBJ2-1, is DGGITQSPKYLFRKEGQNVTLSCEQNLNHDAMYWYRQDPGQGLRLIYYSQIVNDFQKGDIAEGYSVSREKKESFPLTVTSAQKNPTAFYLCASSIFGGETGNEQFFGPGTRLTVL.

The chain employs TRBV7-3 and TRBJ2-1; 7 bases fit TRBD2. V lost 1 base to trimming and J lost 0 bases; unmatched junction nucleotides: 6. CDR1 SGHTA and CDR2 FQGTGA come from the germline V gene. The CDR3 spans 17 residues. The CDR3 sequence: CASSLRGGGSSYNEQFF. CDR3 DNA sequence: TGTGCCAGCAGCTTAAGGGGGGGGGGAAGCTCCTACAATGAGCAGTTCTTC.

This clonotype was counted ten times or more. The rearrangement links TRBV6-2 or TRBV6-3 to TRBJ2-7, with 9 bases fitting TRBD1. This CDR3 has 16 amino acids. Per germline, CDR1 MNHEY and CDR2 SVGEGT. Unmatched junction bases numbered 4, after V lost 0 bases and J lost 1 base. For the CDR3, the DNA is TGTGCCAGCAGTTACTCCTCGACAGGGGGATCCTACGAGCAGTACTTC. Translating it yields CASSYSSTGGSYEQYF.

The chain combines TRBV11-1 with TRBJ2-3, with 7 bases that match TRBD2. From germline, CDR1 is SGHAT and CDR2 FQDESV (reference sequence). V shed 5 bases and J 2 bases; nucleotides not matched to a gene: 13. There are 17 residues in the CDR3. The chain's CDR3 is CASSKPTSEGNTDTQYF. For the CDR3, the DNA is TGTGCCAGCAGCAAGCCCACTAGCGAGGGGAACACAGATACGCAGTATTTT.

This clonotype was counted a few times. This rearrangement joins TRBV5-1 to TRBJ2-7, with D perhaps TRBD2 (5 bases). The CDR3 loop spans 13 amino acids. Trimming removed 5 bases from V and 2 bases from J, with 11 bases in between. Germline V gives CDR1 SGHRS, CDR2 YFSETQ. CDR3: CASRYPGAYEQYF. CDR3 in DNA: TGCGCCAGCAGATATCCCGGGGCCTACGAGCAGTACTTC.

This clonotype was picked up many times. The gene calls are TRBV27 and TRBJ2-4; TRBD1 aligns across 8 bases. V lost 6 bases, J lost 11 bases, and 9 bases stayed unmatched. CDR3 size: 13 residues. In germline, CDR1 is MNHEY, CDR2 SMNVEV (reference sequence). This CDR3 is CASSPDRVRFQYF. CDR3 in DNA: TGTGCCAGCAGCCCGGACAGGGTACGATTTCAGTACTTC.

This clonotype appeared many times. The V gene is TRBV20-1, the J gene TRBJ1-5; TRBD1 agrees at 7 bases. The germline CDR1 and CDR2 sequences are DFQATT and SNEGSKA (reference sequence). V lost 2 bases to trimming and J lost 6 bases; unmatched junction nucleotides: 7. The CDR3 is 14 amino acids. The CDR3 nucleotides read TGCAGTGCTAGACGGACAGGCCTTAGTCAGCCCCAGCATTTT. This encodes CSARRTGLSQPQHF.

V usage is TRBV20-1 and J usage is TRBJ2-5, with 8 nucleotides matching TRBD2. The CDR3 contains 16 residues. V lost 2 bases, J lost 4 bases, and 12 bases stayed unmatched. In germline, CDR1 is DFQATT, CDR2 SNEGSKA (reference sequence). The CDR3 sequence: CSARRRDGGALETQYF. Here the CDR3 DNA reads TGCAGTGCTAGACGGCGGGACGGGGGGGCTTTAGAGACCCAGTACTTC.

This clonotype was seen a single time. Here the CDR3 reads CASSYGEATDTQYF. CDR3 nucleotide sequence: TGCGCCAGCTCCTATGGGGAAGCTACAGATACGCAGTATTTT. The gene calls are TRBV5-1 and TRBJ2-3; D is ambiguous. Germline values: CDR1 SGHRS, CDR2 YFSETQ. V lost 7 bases and J 3 bases, leaving 15 bases between the germline ends. This CDR3 spans 14 amino acids.

The rearrangement joins TRBV20-1 to TRBJ1-2; 9 nucleotides match TRBD1. Germline trimming cut 4 bases from V and 4 bases from J; bases unmatched to any gene: 7. Germline CDR1 is DFQATT and CDR2 is SNEGSKA (reference sequence). This CDR3 is 14 amino acids long. The CDR3 loop is CSATDRGGLYGYTF. DNA for the CDR3: TGCAGTGCTACCGACAGGGGGGGACTCTATGGCTACACCTTC.